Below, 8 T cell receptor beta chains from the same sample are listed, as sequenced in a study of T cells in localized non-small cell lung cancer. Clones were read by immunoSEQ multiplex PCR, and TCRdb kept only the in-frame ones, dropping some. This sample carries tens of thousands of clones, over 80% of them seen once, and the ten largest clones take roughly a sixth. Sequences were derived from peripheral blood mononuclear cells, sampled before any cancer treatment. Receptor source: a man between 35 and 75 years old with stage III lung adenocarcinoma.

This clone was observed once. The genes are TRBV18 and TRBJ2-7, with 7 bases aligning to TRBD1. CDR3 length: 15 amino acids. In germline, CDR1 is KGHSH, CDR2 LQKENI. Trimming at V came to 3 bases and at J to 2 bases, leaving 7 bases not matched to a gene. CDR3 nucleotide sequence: TGTGCCAGCTCACCCTCCGGGACAGTTACCTACGAGCAGTACTTC. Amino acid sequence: CASSPSGTVTYEQYF.

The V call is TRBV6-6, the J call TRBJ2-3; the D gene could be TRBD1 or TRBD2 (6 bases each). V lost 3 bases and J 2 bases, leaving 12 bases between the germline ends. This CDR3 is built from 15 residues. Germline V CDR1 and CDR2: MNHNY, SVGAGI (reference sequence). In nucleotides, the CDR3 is TGTGCCAGCAGTTATGGGGGGCTACTCACAGATACGCAGTATTTT. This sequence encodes CASSYGGLLTDTQYF.

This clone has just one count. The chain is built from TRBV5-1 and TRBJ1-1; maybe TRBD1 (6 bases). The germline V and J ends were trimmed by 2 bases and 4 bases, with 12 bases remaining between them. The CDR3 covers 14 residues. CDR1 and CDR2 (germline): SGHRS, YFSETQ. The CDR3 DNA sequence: TGCGCCAGCAGCTTTCGACAGGTTAGCACTGAAGCTTTCTTT. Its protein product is CASSFRQVSTEAFF.

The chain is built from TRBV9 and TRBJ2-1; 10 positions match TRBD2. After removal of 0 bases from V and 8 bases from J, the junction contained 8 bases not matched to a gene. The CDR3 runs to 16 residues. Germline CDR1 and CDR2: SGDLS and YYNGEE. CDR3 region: CASSVVASGRLDEQFF. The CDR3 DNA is TGTGCCAGCAGCGTAGTCGCTAGCGGGAGACTCGATGAGCAGTTCTTC. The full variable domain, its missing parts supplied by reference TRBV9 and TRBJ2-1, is DSGVTQTPKHLITATGQRVTLRCSPRSGDLSVYWYQQSLDQGLQFLIQYYNGEERAKGNILERFSAQQFPDLHSELNLSSLELGDSALYFCASSVVASGRLDEQFFGPGTRLTVL.

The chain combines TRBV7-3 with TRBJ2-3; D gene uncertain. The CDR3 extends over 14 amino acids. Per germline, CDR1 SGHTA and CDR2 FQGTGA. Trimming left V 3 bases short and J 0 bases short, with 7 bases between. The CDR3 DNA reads TGTGCCAGCAGCTTGGGGTTTAGCACAGATACGCAGTATTTT. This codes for CASSLGFSTDTQYF.

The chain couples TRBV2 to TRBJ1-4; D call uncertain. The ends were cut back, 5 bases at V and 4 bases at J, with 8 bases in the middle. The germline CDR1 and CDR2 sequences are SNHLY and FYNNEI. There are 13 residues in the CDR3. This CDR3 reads CASSYSYNEKLFF. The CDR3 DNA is TGTGCCAGCAGTTACAGCTATAATGAAAAACTGTTTTTT.

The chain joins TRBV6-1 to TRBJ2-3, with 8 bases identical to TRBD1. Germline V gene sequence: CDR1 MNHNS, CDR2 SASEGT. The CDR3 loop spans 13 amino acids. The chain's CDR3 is CACLDRVTDTQYF. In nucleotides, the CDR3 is TGTGCTTGCCTGGACAGGGTGACAGATACGCAGTATTTT.

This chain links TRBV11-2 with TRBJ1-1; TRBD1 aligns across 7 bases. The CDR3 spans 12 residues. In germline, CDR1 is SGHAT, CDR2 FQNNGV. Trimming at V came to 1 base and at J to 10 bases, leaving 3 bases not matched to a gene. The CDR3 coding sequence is TGTGCCAGCAGCTTAGGACAGGGAAGAGCTTTCTTT. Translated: CASSLGQGRAFF.